This is a list of T cell receptor beta chains from one sample in a study of blood T cell repertoires in COVID-19. Libraries were prepared by immunoSEQ multiplex PCR; TCRdb keeps only in-frame clonotypes and omits some of them. This sample has a few hundred thousand clones, with around 81% found just once. The sample consisted of PBMCs or T cells enriched from blood (not recorded which). The source is a woman in her thirties or forties with acute COVID-19. CDR3s include the opening cysteine and the closing phenylalanine or tryptophan. Size is omitted from some rows. Given values are once, few, many or a class for expanded clones.

cdr3_length clone_size j_call v_call cdr3_aa
15 . TRBJ1-4 TRBV28 CASRSGGTGLEKLFF
15 . TRBJ2-1 TRBV7-9 CASSLASGTTFEQFF
15 few TRBJ1-5 TRBV9 CASSVRGEGNQPQHF
16 . TRBJ1-2 TRBV3-1/TRBV3-2 CASSQAQGRTNYGYTF
15 . TRBJ2-5 TRBV7-6 CASSPTSGPQETQYF
13 once TRBJ1-2 TRBV27 CASSFTGTDGYTF
12 . TRBJ1-2 TRBV28 CASSLRFYGYTF
13 . TRBJ1-5 TRBV11-2 CASSLGRDQPQHF
13 . TRBJ1-1 TRBV13 CASSLGGNREAFF
17 . TRBJ2-5 TRBV2 CASSRWASGGTGETQYF
13 once TRBJ2-5 TRBV30 CAWNIAGGETQYF
14 . TRBJ2-5 TRBV5-4 CASSLDEAAETQYF
10 once TRBJ2-1 TRBV6-5 CATRGHEQFF
12 . TRBJ1-5 TRBV2 CASKGDGQPQHF
14 . TRBJ1-1 TRBV11-2 CASSHREADFEAFF
15 once TRBJ2-5 TRBV7-9 CASSLAKLGGETQYF
15 . TRBJ1-5 TRBV28 CASTLTSGGNQPQHF
13 . TRBJ1-2 TRBV5-1 CASSFSGVPGYTF
15 . TRBJ2-1 TRBV7-9 CASSLGLGDLDEQFF
13 . TRBJ1-1 TRBV28 CASSGARFTEAFF
14 . TRBJ1-1 TRBV30 CAWSFLGRGTEAFF
16 . TRBJ1-1 TRBV5-4 CASSLGSAGLNTEAFF
14 . TRBJ2-7 TRBV7-9 CASSAHRGLREQYF
16 . TRBJ2-2 TRBV5-1 CASSSRQGTNTGELFF
10 many TRBJ2-7 TRBV28 CATQGDEQYF
13 . TRBJ1-2 TRBV12-3/TRBV12-4 CASSLGFRDGYTF
13 . TRBJ1-1 TRBV5-6 CASSSVTGTEAFF
13 few TRBJ2-5 TRBV19 CASRDRDRKTQYF
15 . TRBJ1-2 TRBV3-1/TRBV3-2 CASSPTKGGGNGYTF
14 . TRBJ1-5 TRBV7-2 CASSLGSLNQPQHF
14 few TRBJ1-3 TRBV21-1 CARNRGPTGNTIYF
16 once TRBJ1-6 TRBV2 CASSEGQGAYNSPLHF
14 . TRBJ2-7 TRBV7-9 CASSLGGGGYEQYF
13 . TRBJ1-1 TRBV27 CASTTRGRWEAFF
15 . TRBJ1-3 TRBV5-1 CASSRQQGAGNTIYF
15 . TRBJ1-5 TRBV28 CASSLRVGGNQPQHF
14 . TRBJ1-3 TRBV6-6 CASKAGSPGNTIYF
15 . TRBJ1-2 TRBV7-9 CASSFSGQRIYGYTF
15 . TRBJ2-7 TRBV7-2 CASRPILAGSYEQYF
17 once TRBJ2-3 TRBV24-1 CATSPPGVTGSTDTQYF
17 . TRBJ2-1 TRBV7-9 CASSPRGTSGVYNEQFF
15 . TRBJ2-1 TRBV9 CASSPPYPSGNEQFF